The next 17 T cell receptor beta chains were all read from a single sample in a study of cytomegalovirus exposure and HLA in healthy donors. PCR employed 60 Vbeta and 13 Jbeta primers. Some clones are missing from TCRdb's copy, which holds only in-frame ones; the method was immunoSEQ multiplex PCR. The sample has some 110,000 clones, over 9.5% seen once. Sequencing used PBMCs. The origin of the receptors is a middle-aged man in good health and CMV-seropositive.

This clone has more than one count but fewer than ten. J is TRBJ2-3 and V is TRBV7-9, with 8 bases aligning to TRBD2. CDR1 is SEHNR, CDR2 FQNEAQ, per germline (reference sequence). The junction had 9 bases not matched to a gene; V was cut back by 2 bases and J by 8 bases. The CDR3 loop spans 15 amino acids. CDR3 in amino acids: CASSLTGGRLVTQYF. The DNA of the CDR3 is TGTGCCAGCAGCTTAACTGGCGGGAGGTTAGTTACGCAGTATTTT.

This clone was observed a few times. CDR3 sequence: CASKPGRGDQPQHF. The CDR3 bases are TGTGCCAGCAAGCCTGGCAGGGGCGATCAGCCCCAGCATTTT. The rearrangement uses TRBV7-2 and TRBJ1-5, with a tentative D call TRBD1 (6 bases). This CDR3 region has 14 residues. CDR1 is SGHTA, CDR2 FQGNSA, per germline. Trimming pared 7 bases from V and 5 bases from J, leaving 15 bases between.

The V call is TRBV28, the J call TRBJ2-7; D gene ambiguous. Deletions cut 8 bases from V and 1 base from J, with 9 bases between. CDR1 is MDHEN, CDR2 SYDVKM, per germline. The CDR3 runs 12 residues. The CDR3 coding sequence is TGTGCCAGCTTCTCCAGATCCTACGAGCAGTACTTC. It codes for CASFSRSYEQYF.

A few counts support this clone. This sequence joins TRBV25-1 and TRBJ2-1; weak D call: TRBD2 (6 bases). This CDR3 contains 15 residues. V was trimmed by 5 bases and J by 0 bases, leaving 11 bases between them. CDR1 is MGHDK and CDR2 is SYGVNS in the germline V gene. The DNA for the CDR3 is TGTGCCAGCAGTAGCTTAGCGGACTCCTACAATGAGCAGTTCTTC. Its translation: CASSSLADSYNEQFF.

This chain connects TRBV7-3 to TRBJ2-1, with 12 bases lining up with TRBD2. The CDR3 length is 18 residues. V gave up 4 bases and J gave up 6 bases; unmatched junction bases: 13. The germline V gene encodes CDR1 SGHTA and CDR2 FQGTGA. CDR3 protein: CASSYLSHLAGGFNEQFF. CDR3 coding DNA: TGTGCCAGCAGCTACCTTTCCCACCTAGCGGGAGGGTTCAATGAGCAGTTCTTC.

The rearrangement links TRBV2 to TRBJ2-3, with 9 bases lining up with TRBD2. Germline CDR1 and CDR2: SNHLY and FYNNEI. This CDR3 spans 15 amino acids. The V gene end was trimmed by 8 bases and the J gene end by 5 bases; junction bases not matched to a gene: 11. CDR3 bases: TGTGCCAGCCGGGGTGCAGCGGGAGGAGAAGATACGCAGTATTTT. Its translation is CASRGAAGGEDTQYF.

The rearrangement joins TRBV5-8 to TRBJ2-7, with TRBD2 matching over 13 bases. The CDR3 has 16 residues. After removal of 4 bases from V and 4 bases from J, the junction contained 8 bases not matched to a gene. CDR1 SGHTS and CDR2 YDEGEE come from the germline V gene. The CDR3 here is CASSAGRTSGGYEQYF. In DNA, the CDR3 is TGTGCCAGCAGCGCGGGGCGGACTAGCGGGGGATACGAGCAGTACTTC.

This sequence joins TRBV29-1 and TRBJ2-3; TRBD2 matches 7 bases. Germline V lookup: CDR1 SQVTM, CDR2 ANQGSEA. V lost 3 bases and J lost 1; bases outside the gene matches: 1. CDR3 length: 13 amino acids. The CDR3 region has the DNA TGCAGCGTTGACGCGGGAGGCACAGATACGCAGTATTTT. Protein: CSVDAGGTDTQYF.

This chain uses TRBV6-5 with TRBJ2-1, with a tentative D call TRBD2 (6 bases). CDR1 MNHEY and CDR2 SVGAGI come from the germline V gene. The V end was cut by 2 bases, the J end by 7 bases, with 12 bases between. The CDR3 covers 14 residues. CDR3 sequence reads: CASSYIGSGNEQFF. The DNA for the CDR3 is TGTGCCAGCAGTTACATCGGGAGCGGGAATGAGCAGTTCTTC.

This clone was seen a handful of times. The rearrangement links TRBV10-1 to TRBJ2-1; a possible D gene is TRBD2 (5 bases). This CDR3 contains 14 residues. Trimming took off 4 bases at V and 2 bases at J, with 9 bases between the two ends. Germline V gene data show CDR1 as WNHNN and CDR2 as SYGVQD (reference sequence). CDR3 nucleotides: TGCGCCAGCAGTGTAACTAGAGCCTACAATGAGCAGTTCTTC. It codes for CASSVTRAYNEQFF.

This clone appeared a few times. The chain has TRBV27 and TRBJ2-6; 8 positions match TRBD1. Trimming took 7 bases from V and 0 from J; bases not matched to a gene: 14. Germline CDR1 is MNHEY and CDR2 is SMNVEV (reference sequence). The CDR3 is 19 amino acids. The CDR3 DNA reads TGTGCCAGCACCCTACGCCGGGACAGGATTAGCTCTGGGGCCAACGTCCTGACTTTC. Its protein product is CASTLRRDRISSGANVLTF.

The rearrangement joins TRBV9 to TRBJ2-7; tentative D call: TRBD2 (5 bases). This CDR3 contains 16 residues. Trimming stripped 3 bases from V and 2 bases from J, with 18 bases between. From germline, CDR1 is SGDLS and CDR2 YYNGEE. This CDR3 is CASSARRSTSTYEQYF. CDR3 nucleotide sequence: TGTGCCAGCAGCGCAAGACGGTCAACTAGTACCTACGAGCAGTACTTC.

The chain combines TRBV9 with TRBJ2-1; TRBD2 is a possible D gene (6 bases). Germline lookup yields CDR1 SGDLS and CDR2 YYNGEE. Trimming took off 2 bases at V and 6 bases at J, with 9 bases between the two ends. The CDR3 extends over 13 amino acids. The chain's CDR3 is CASSVSAGNEQFF. The CDR3, as DNA: TGTGCCAGCAGCGTTTCAGCGGGCAATGAGCAGTTCTTC.

There are a few counts of this clone. The gene calls are TRBV20-1 and TRBJ1-2; D perhaps matches TRBD1 (6 bases). Per germline, CDR1 DFQATT and CDR2 SNEGSKA (reference sequence). V was trimmed by 5 bases and J by 4 bases, leaving 8 bases between them. CDR3 length equals 11 residues. CDR3 nucleotide sequence: TGCAGTGCTTCAGGGGTCTATGGCTACACCTTC. Its translation is CSASGVYGYTF.

This clone was seen a handful of times. The CDR3 carries no conserved terminal phenylalanine or tryptophan, so it likely arises from a read error. The DNA is left out, because the CDR3 cannot be placed on it with certainty; the CDR3 is given as TCRdb lists it. The V and J genes are TRBV19 and TRBJ1-1; TRBD1 is the table's D call and was not checked against the DNA. CDR1 and CDR2 (germline): LNHDA, SQIVND (reference sequence). The CDR3 length is 11 residues, termini included. CDR3 sequence reads: CASIGAARTFE.

This clone showed up just a few times. The chain has TRBV5-1 and TRBJ2-2; D call uncertain. Deletions cut 0 bases from V and 4 bases from J, with 13 bases between. Looked up from germline, CDR1 is SGHRS and CDR2 is YFSETQ. CDR3 length equals 16 residues. CDR3 region: CASSLDAFFSTGELFF. CDR3 bases: TGCGCCAGCAGCTTGGATGCATTTTTCAGCACCGGGGAGCTGTTTTTT.

This clone has more than one count but fewer than ten. The junction and the germline gene differ at one end; a read error may be behind it. The chain couples TRBV7-8 to TRBJ1-1; maybe TRBD1 (5 bases). This CDR3 region has 14 residues. Germline V gives CDR1 SGHVS, CDR2 FQNEAQ. The CDR3 nucleotides read TGTGCCAGCAGGGGGGGGACTATGAATACTGAAGCTTTCTTT. Encoded protein: CASRGGTMNTEAFF.